A single sample is the source of the 9 T cell receptor beta chains below, sequenced in a study of T cells in Graves' hyperthyroidism and ophthalmopathy. TCR beta CDR3 sequences were amplified from RNA transcripts. TCR CDR3 regions were first amplified by RT-PCR with HTBI primers. TCRdb processed the multiplex PCR reads anew with MiXCR; each CDR3 protein has one entry. The sample gives roughly 420,000 distinct CDR3 sequences, roughly 14% of which show up once; roughly 14% is in the top ten. Source material: blood. These receptors all come from a woman aged 18-29 years with Graves' hyperthyroidism.

This clonotype has at least ten counts. The rearrangement joins TRBV6-5 to TRBJ1-2; D is ambiguous. Germline CDR1 reads MNHEY; CDR2 reads SVGAGI. The CDR3 covers 12 residues. Trimming pared 0 bases from V and 6 bases from J, leaving 5 bases between. The CDR3 loop is CASSYSGNGYTF. The DNA for the CDR3 is TGTGCCAGCAGTTACTCAGGGAATGGCTACACCTTC.

This clonotype was found many times. The V and J genes are TRBV15 and TRBJ1-4; D unresolved. This CDR3 has 16 amino acids. The V end lost 3 bases, the J end lost 3 bases, and 14 bases lay between the germline ends. The germline CDR1 and CDR2 sequences are LNHNV and YYDKDF (reference sequence). CDR3 coding DNA: TGTGCCACCAGCAGGTCCTCTGGCGCGTCTAATGAAAAACTGTTTTTT. It is translated as CATSRSSGASNEKLFF.

This clonotype was detected ten times or more. J is TRBJ1-1 and V is TRBV20-1; no clear D gene. Germline V gives CDR1 DFQATT, CDR2 SNEGSKA (reference sequence). This CDR3 has 13 amino acids. CDR3 sequence: CRPGGNSNTEAFF. The CDR3 DNA sequence: TGCAGGCCCGGAGGGAATTCGAACACTGAAGCTTTCTTT.

This sequence joins TRBV6-5 and TRBJ2-7; the D gene is possibly TRBD1 (6 bases). The CDR3 spans 13 residues. In germline, CDR1 is MNHEY, CDR2 SVGAGI. The germline V and J ends were trimmed by 2 bases and 5 bases, with 10 bases remaining between them. Here the CDR3 reads CASSYRTVDEQYF. The CDR3, as DNA: TGTGCCAGCAGTTACAGGACAGTAGACGAGCAGTACTTC.

This clonotype came up a few times. This chain uses TRBV19 with TRBJ2-2; 8 bases map to TRBD1. The J segment lost 3 bases and the V segment lost 5 bases, leaving 5 bases of the junction unmatched. The CDR3 contains 15 residues. Germline V CDR1 and CDR2: LNHDA, SQIVND (reference sequence). CDR3 amino acids: CASSQTGAHTGELFF. CDR3 in DNA: TGTGCCAGTAGTCAGACAGGGGCGCACACCGGGGAGCTGTTTTTT.

This clonotype was observed at least ten times. This chain connects TRBV6-2 or TRBV6-3 to TRBJ2-2; 12 bases are a match to TRBD2. The V gene's germline CDR1 is MNHEY and CDR2 SVGEGT. The CDR3 spans 18 residues. J gave up 2 bases and V 0 bases, and 4 bases lay outside the gene matches. In DNA, the CDR3 is TGTGCCAGCAGTTACTCGGCTAGCGGGGGGGCCAACACCGGGGAGCTGTTTTTT. It translates to CASSYSASGGANTGELFF.

The chain employs TRBV20-1 and TRBJ1-6, with TRBD1 as a possible D gene (6 bases). Germline V gene sequence: CDR1 DFQATT, CDR2 SNEGSKA (reference sequence). V lost 5 bases to trimming and J lost 3 bases, with 8 bases between them. The CDR3 totals 13 residues. The CDR3: CSAPDSYNSPLHF. The CDR3 DNA reads TGCAGTGCTCCGGACAGCTATAATTCACCCCTCCACTTT.

This clonotype came up a few times. The genes are TRBV29-1 and TRBJ2-1; 14 nucleotides line up with TRBD2. Germline V CDR1 and CDR2: SQVTM, ANQGSEA. V gave up 4 bases and J gave up 4 bases; unmatched junction bases: 6. The CDR3 loop spans 16 amino acids. DNA for the CDR3: TGCAGCGTTGGGGGACTAGCGGGAGAGGGATACAATGAGCAGTTCTTC. Residues: CSVGGLAGEGYNEQFF.

This clonotype was seen ten or more times. The chain couples TRBV27 to TRBJ2-7, with TRBD2 matching over 9 bases. CDR1 is MNHEY and CDR2 is SMNVEV in the germline V gene (reference sequence). V dropped 3 bases and J dropped 2; count of bases not matched to a gene: 8. The CDR3 is 16 residues long. CDR3: CASSFFSTSGTYEQYF. The CDR3 DNA reads as TGTGCCAGCAGTTTTTTTTCGACTAGCGGTACCTACGAGCAGTACTTC.